This T cell receptor beta chain was captured in a study of blood T cell repertoires in COVID-19. Sequencing was performed with immunoSEQ multiplex PCR; in TCRdb, only in-frame clones are kept and a portion is missing. This sample has roughly 250,000 clones; about 90% occur once, and the top ten carry approximately 2%. CDR1 and CDR2 (germline): SGHTA, FQGNSA. The CDR3 spans 16 residues. V lost 6 bases and J lost 1; bases outside the gene matches: 7. This sequence originates from a woman aged 18-29 years who had recovered from COVID-19. The sequenced material came from PBMCs or T cells enriched from blood (not recorded which). The chain recombines TRBV7-2 with TRBJ2-3; 10 bases are shared with TRBD2. The CDR3 is CASRPSGRGRTDTQYF. In DNA form, the CDR3 reads TGTGCCAGCAGACCCAGCGGGAGGGGGCGCACAGATACGCAGTATTTT. Complete variable domain (other parts from reference TRBV7-2 and TRBJ2-3): GAGVSQSPSNKVTEKGKDVELRCDPISGHTALYWYRQSLGQGLEFLIYFQGNSAPDKSGLPSDRFSAERTGGSVSTLTIQRTQQEDSAVYLCASRPSGRGRTDTQYFGPGTRLTVL.